These 5 T cell receptor beta chains were sequenced from one sample in a study of blood T cell repertoires in COVID-19. The data were produced by immunoSEQ multiplex PCR, yet TCRdb's version contains in-frame clones alone and is incomplete. Of about 400,000 clones detected, nearly 90% appear once; the ten largest clones hold 1.7%. Specimen: PBMCs or T cells enriched from blood (not recorded which). The source of these receptors is a woman aged 25-40 years who had recovered from COVID-19.

The count of this clone is one. The rearrangement uses TRBV2 and TRBJ2-2; 7 bases are a match to TRBD1. This CDR3 spans 16 amino acids. With V trimmed by 7 bases and J by 2 bases, 10 bases remained unmatched. Germline V gene lookup returns CDR1 SNHLY and CDR2 FYNNEI. CDR3 loop: CASTPEDRQNTGELFF. The CDR3 DNA reads as TGTGCCAGCACCCCAGAGGACAGGCAAAACACCGGGGAGCTGTTTTTT.

V gene TRBV11-2 combines with J gene TRBJ2-3, with D possibly being TRBD2 (5 bases). This CDR3 is 14 amino acids long. Trimming took off 5 bases at V and 1 base at J, with 10 bases between the two ends. Per germline, CDR1 SGHAT and CDR2 FQNNGV. The CDR3: CASSTRRGTDTQYF. CDR3 bases: TGTGCCAGCAGCACCCGGCGGGGCACAGATACGCAGTATTTT.

This clone was seen just once. The chain couples TRBV3-1 (or the pseudogene TRBV3-2) to TRBJ1-6, with 9 bases identical to TRBD1. Germline lookup yields CDR1 LGHDT and CDR2 YNNKEL (reference sequence). With V trimmed by 3 bases and J by 9 bases, 6 bases remained unmatched. The CDR3 spans 15 residues. In nucleotides, the CDR3 is TGTGCCAGCAGCCACGGACAGGGGATGGGTTCACCCCTCCACTTT. Translating it yields CASSHGQGMGSPLHF.

The chain has TRBV11-3 and TRBJ2-2, with 10 bases aligning to TRBD1. This CDR3 is built from 15 residues. The V and J ends lost 5 bases and 5 bases, in that order; junction bases with no gene match: 5. Germline assignment: CDR1 SGHNT and CDR2 YENEEA. CDR3 sequence: CASSEGTGVTGELFF. In DNA form, the CDR3 reads TGTGCCAGCAGCGAGGGGACAGGGGTTACCGGGGAGCTGTTTTTT.

V usage is TRBV7-9 and J usage is TRBJ2-5; 9 nucleotides agree with TRBD2. The junction had 8 bases not matched to a gene; V was cut back by 1 base and J by 5 bases. Germline V CDR1 and CDR2: SEHNR, FQNEAQ (reference sequence). The length of the CDR3 is 16 residues. CDR3 sequence (DNA): TGTGCCAGCAGCTTAGACTGGCGGGGGGGCATGGAGACCCAGTACTTC. Translated, it gives CASSLDWRGGMETQYF.